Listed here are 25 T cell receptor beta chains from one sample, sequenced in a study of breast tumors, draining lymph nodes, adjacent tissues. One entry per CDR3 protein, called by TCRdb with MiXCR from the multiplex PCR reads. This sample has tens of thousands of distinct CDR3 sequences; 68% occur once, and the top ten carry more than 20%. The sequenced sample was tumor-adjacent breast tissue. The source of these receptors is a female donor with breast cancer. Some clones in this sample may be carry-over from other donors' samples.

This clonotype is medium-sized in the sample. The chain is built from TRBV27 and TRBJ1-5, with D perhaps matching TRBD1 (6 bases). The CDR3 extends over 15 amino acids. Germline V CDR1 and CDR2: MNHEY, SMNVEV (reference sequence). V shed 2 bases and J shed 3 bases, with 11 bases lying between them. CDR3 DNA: TGTGCCAGCAGTTTAGGGGGCGCGGTCAATCAGCCCCAGCATTTT. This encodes CASSLGGAVNQPQHF.

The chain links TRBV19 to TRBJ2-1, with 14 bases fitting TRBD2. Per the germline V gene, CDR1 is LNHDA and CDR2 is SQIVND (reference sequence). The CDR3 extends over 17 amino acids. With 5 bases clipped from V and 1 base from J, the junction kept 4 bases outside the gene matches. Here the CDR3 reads CASSFGTSGSSYNEQFF. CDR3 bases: TGTGCCAGTAGTTTCGGGACTAGCGGGAGTTCCTACAATGAGCAGTTCTTC.

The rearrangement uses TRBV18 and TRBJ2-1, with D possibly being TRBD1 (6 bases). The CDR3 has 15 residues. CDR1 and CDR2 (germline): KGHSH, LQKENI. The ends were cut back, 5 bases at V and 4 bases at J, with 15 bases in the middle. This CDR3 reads CASSTQGTDYNEQFF. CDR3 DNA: TGTGCCAGCTCAACCCAGGGGACGGATTACAATGAGCAGTTCTTC.

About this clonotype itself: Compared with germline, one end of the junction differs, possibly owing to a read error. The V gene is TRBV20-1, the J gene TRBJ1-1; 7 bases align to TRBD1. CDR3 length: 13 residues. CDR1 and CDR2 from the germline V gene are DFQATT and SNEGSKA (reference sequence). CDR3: CSAKGTAYTEASF. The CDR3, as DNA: TGCAGTGCAAAGGGGACAGCATACACTGAAGCTTCCTTT.

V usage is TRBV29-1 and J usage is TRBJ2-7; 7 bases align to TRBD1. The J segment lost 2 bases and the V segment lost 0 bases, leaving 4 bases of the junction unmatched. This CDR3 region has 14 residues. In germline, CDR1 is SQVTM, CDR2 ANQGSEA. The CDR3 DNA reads TGCAGCGTTGAAGATCCCAGGGGGACCTACGAGCAGTACTTC. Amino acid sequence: CSVEDPRGTYEQYF.

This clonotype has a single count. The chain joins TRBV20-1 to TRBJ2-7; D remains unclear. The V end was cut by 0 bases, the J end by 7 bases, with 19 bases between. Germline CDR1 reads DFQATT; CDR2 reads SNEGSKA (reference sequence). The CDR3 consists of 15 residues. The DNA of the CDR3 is TGCAGTGCTAGAGATCGACGCACCCGTGGTGTGGAGCAGTACTTC. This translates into CSARDRRTRGVEQYF.

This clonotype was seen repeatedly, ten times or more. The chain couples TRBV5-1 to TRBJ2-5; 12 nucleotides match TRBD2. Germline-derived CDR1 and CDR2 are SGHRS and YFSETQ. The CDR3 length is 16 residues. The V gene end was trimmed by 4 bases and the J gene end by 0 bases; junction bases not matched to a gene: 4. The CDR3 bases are TGCGCCAGCAGCAAAGGACTAGCGGGGCACCAAGAGACCCAGTACTTC. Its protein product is CASSKGLAGHQETQYF.

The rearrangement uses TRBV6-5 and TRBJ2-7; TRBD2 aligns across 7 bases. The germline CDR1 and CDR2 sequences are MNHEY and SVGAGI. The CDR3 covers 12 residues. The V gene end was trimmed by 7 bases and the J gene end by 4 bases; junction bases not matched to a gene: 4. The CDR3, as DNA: TGTGCCAGCAAGGCTAGCGGTTACGAGCAGTACTTC. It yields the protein CASKASGYEQYF.

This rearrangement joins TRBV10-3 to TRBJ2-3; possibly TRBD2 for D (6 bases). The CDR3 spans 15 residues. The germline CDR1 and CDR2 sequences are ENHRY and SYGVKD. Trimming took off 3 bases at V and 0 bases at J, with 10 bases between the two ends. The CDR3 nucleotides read TGTGCCATCAGTGAAATAGCGGCTAGCACAGATACGCAGTATTTT. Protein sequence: CAISEIAASTDTQYF.

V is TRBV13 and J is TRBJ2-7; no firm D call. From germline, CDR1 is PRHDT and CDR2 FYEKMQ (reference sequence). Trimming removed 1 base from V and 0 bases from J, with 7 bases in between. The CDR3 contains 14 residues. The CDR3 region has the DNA TGTGCCAGCAGCTTAGAGGGCAACTCCTACGAGCAGTACTTC. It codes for CASSLEGNSYEQYF.

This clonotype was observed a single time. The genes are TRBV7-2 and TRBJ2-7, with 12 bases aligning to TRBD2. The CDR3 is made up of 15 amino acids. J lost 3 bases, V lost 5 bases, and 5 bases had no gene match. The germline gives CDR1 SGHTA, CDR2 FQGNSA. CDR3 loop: CASSPRGLAGYEQYF. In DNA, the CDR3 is TGTGCCAGCAGCCCCCGGGGACTAGCGGGCTACGAGCAGTACTTC.

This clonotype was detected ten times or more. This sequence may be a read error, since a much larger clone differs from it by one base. CDR3 sequence reads: CVSSTGQGRYVSPLHF. As DNA, the CDR3 is TGTGTCAGCAGCACCGGACAGGGGCGTTATGTTTCACCCCTCCACTTT. The V and J genes are TRBV7-2 and TRBJ1-6; 9 nucleotides line up with TRBD1. Germline V gives CDR1 SGHTA, CDR2 FQGNSA. CDR3 length: 16 residues.

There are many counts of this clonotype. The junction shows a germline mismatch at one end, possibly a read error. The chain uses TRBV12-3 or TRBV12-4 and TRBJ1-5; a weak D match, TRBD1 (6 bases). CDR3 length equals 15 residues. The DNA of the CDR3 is TGTGCCAGCAGTTTGGGGGCAGGGGCTGGGTGGGGCCTCCTTTTT. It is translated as CASSLGAGAGWGLLF.

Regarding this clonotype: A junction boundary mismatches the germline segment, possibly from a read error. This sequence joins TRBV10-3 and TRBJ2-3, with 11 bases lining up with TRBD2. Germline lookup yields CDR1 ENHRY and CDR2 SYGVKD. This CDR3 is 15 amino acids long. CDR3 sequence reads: CATGASGGYADTQYF. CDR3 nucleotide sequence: TGTGCCACCGGGGCTAGCGGGGGGTATGCAGACACGCAGTATTTT.

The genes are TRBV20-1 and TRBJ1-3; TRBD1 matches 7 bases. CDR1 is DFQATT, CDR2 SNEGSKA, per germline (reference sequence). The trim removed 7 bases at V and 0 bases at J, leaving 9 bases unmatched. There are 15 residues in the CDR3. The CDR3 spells CSVQTTGSSGNTIYF. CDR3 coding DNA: TGCAGTGTTCAAACGACAGGGAGCTCTGGAAACACCATATATTTT.

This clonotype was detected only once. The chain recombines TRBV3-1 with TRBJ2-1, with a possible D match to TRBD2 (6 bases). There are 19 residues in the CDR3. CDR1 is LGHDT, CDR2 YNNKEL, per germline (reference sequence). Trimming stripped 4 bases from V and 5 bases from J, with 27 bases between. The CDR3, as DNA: TGTGCCAGCAGCCGCATAAGAGTCGGACTACAAAAGTCCCACAATGAGCAGTTCTTC. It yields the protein CASSRIRVGLQKSHNEQFF.

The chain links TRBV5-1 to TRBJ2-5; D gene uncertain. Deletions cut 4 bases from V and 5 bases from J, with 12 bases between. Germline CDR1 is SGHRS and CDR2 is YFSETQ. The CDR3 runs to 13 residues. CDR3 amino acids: CASSPLPRETQYF. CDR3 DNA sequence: TGCGCCAGCAGCCCCCTACCGCGGGAGACCCAGTACTTC.

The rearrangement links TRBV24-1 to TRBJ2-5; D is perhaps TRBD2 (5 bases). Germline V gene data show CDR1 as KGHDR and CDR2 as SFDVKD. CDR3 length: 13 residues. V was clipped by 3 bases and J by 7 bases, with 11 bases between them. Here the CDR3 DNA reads TGTGCCACCAGTGATGAGGGTTACGGGACCCAGTACTTC. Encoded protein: CATSDEGYGTQYF.

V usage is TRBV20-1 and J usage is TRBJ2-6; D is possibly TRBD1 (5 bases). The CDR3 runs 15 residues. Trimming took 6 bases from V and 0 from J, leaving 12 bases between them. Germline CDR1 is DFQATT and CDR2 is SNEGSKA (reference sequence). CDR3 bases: TGCAGTGCGCCGGACACTTCCTCTGGGGCCAACGTCCTGACTTTC. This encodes CSAPDTSSGANVLTF.

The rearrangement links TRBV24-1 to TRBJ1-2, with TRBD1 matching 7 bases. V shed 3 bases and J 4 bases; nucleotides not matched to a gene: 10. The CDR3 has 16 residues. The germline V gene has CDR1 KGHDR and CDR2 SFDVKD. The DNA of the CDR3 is TGTGCCACCAGTGATAGCTGGACAGGCCGGCTCTATGGCTACACCTTC. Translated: CATSDSWTGRLYGYTF.

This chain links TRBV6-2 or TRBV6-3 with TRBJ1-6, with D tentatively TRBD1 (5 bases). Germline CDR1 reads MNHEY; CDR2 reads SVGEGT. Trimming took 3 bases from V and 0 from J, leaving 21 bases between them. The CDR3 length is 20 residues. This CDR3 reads CASSYLGAETWSSYNSPLHF. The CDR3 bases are TGTGCCAGCAGTTATCTCGGGGCAGAGACCTGGAGCTCCTATAATTCACCCCTCCACTTT.

CDR3 sequence: CASSGGRGELYNSPLHF. The CDR3 DNA is TGTGCCAGCAGTGGGGGGCGGGGGGAACTCTATAATTCACCCCTCCACTTT. The chain recombines TRBV6-2 or TRBV6-3 with TRBJ1-6; D is possibly TRBD1 (6 bases). This CDR3 spans 17 amino acids. V lost 5 bases and J 3 bases, leaving 17 bases between the germline ends. Germline assignment: CDR1 MNHEY and CDR2 SVGEGT.

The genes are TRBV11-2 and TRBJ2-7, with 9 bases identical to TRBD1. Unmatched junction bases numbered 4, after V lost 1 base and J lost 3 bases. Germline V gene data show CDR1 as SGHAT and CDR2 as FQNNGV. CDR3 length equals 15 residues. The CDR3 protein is CASSLAPGQGYEQYF. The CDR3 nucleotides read TGTGCCAGCAGCTTAGCGCCGGGACAGGGCTACGAGCAGTACTTC.

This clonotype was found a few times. DNA of the CDR3: TGCGCCAGCAGCCGTGGGGGCATCCCGAACACTGAAGCTTTCTTT. It codes for CASSRGGIPNTEAFF. The chain couples TRBV5-1 to TRBJ1-1, with D tentatively TRBD1 (6 bases). The CDR3 is 15 residues long. Germline assignment: CDR1 SGHRS and CDR2 YFSETQ. The V end lost 4 bases, the J end lost 1 base, and 14 bases lay between the germline ends.

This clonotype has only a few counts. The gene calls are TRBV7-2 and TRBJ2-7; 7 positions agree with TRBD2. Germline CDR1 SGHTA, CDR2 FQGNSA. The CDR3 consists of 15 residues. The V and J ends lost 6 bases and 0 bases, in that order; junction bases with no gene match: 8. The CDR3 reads CASSRLAESSYEQYF. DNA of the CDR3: TGTGCCAGCAGTCGACTAGCAGAAAGCTCCTACGAGCAGTACTTC.